The table lists the clone carrying this T cell receptor (beta chain) with many counts. As yet, its antigen is unknown. Germline V gene sequence: CDR1 MGHRA, CDR2 YSYEKL. V was cut by 0 bases and J by 5 bases, with 2 bases left in between. CDR3 length equals 12 residues. This specimen comes from a study of CD8+CD57+ T cells in acquired aplastic anemia. The TCR beta profiling, which covered VDJ combination and CDR3 sequence, was carried out using genomic DNA as the template. Via MiXCR, TCRdb re-called the reads, giving one row per CDR3 protein. The table includes roughly 250,000 distinct CDR3 sequences, about 44% detected once. Previously, flow cytometry had revealed CD8+CD57+ cell expansion in the patients chosen for sequencing. Study-wide points: Overlapping CD8+ CDR3 repertoires of patients and controls contained approximately 28 shared sequences.

Sequencing input: sorted CD4+, CD8+, or CD8+CD57+ T cells (not recorded which) from PBMCs. The source is a human donor with aplastic anemia. This rearrangement joins TRBV4-1 to TRBJ2-1, with D unclear. CDR3: CASSQDDNEQFF. The CDR3 bases are TGCGCCAGCAGCCAAGATGACAATGAGCAGTTCTTC.